The rows below give T cell receptor beta chains drawn from one sample of a study of cytomegalovirus exposure and HLA in healthy donors. Generated by immunoSEQ multiplex PCR, the TCRdb table keeps only in-frame clones and is missing some. The sample yields over 100,000 clones, more than 70% seen once. The material sequenced was PBMCs. All receptors derive from a male donor in good health and CMV-seropositive. Both conserved end residues are part of each CDR3. The D gene is left open where the match is weak. Clone size is stated in some rows and not others, as once, few, many or a class when expanded.

v_gene	j_gene	d_gene	abundance	CDR3nt	CDR3aa
TRBV5-1	TRBJ2-7	TRBD1	-	TGCGCCAGCAGCCTGAGACAGGGGAACGAGCAGTACTTC	CASSLRQGNEQYF
TRBV28	TRBJ1-4	-	-	TGTGCCAGCAGCCCTAGACCAAGAGGGAAACTGTTTTTT	CASSPRPRGKLFF
TRBV6-6	TRBJ2-7	TRBD1	few	TGTGCCAGCAGTGGGGACAGGGGAGGACCCTACGGGCAGTACTTC	CASSGDRGGPYGQYF
TRBV28	TRBJ1-2	-	-	TGTGCCAGCAGTCAACAGGGAATCGGTGGCTACACCTTC	CASSQQGIGGYTF
TRBV28	TRBJ2-7	TRBD1	-	TGTGCCAGTTCGTCCACAGGGGGCGCAGCCTACGAGCAGTACTTC	CASSSTGGAAYEQYF
TRBV7-2	TRBJ2-7	TRBD2	-	TGTGCCAGCAGCTCCCGAGCTAGCGGGAGCCAGCACTACGAGCAGTACTTC	CASSSRASGSQHYEQYF
TRBV5-1	TRBJ1-3	TRBD1	-	TGCGCCAGCAGCCCCGGGGGACAGAGAAACACCATATATTTT	CASSPGGQRNTIYF
TRBV7-2	TRBJ2-1	TRBD2	once	TGTGCCAGCAGCTTTTCCAGCGGGAGTGGGAGGGAGCAGTTCTTC	CASSFSSGSGREQFF
TRBV9	TRBJ2-3	TRBD2	once	TGTGCCAGCAGCCCAGCGGGAACTAGCACAGATACGCAGTATTTT	CASSPAGTSTDTQYF
TRBV4-2	TRBJ1-4	-	few	TGTGCCAGCAGCCAAGAGGACAGCTCCAATGAAAAACTGTTTTTT	CASSQEDSSNEKLFF
TRBV6-5	TRBJ2-5	TRBD1	-	TGTGCCAGTCATAGACAGGGTGCGGAGACCCAGTACTTC	CASHRQGAETQYF